This T cell receptor beta chain came from a study of blood T cell repertoires in COVID-19. CDR3 length: 13 residues. Germline V lookup: CDR1 SQVTM, CDR2 ANQGSEA. The germline V and J ends were trimmed by 6 bases and 4 bases, with 15 bases remaining between them. Assay used: immunoSEQ multiplex PCR; TCRdb lists only in-frame clones, some missing. This repertoire shows more than 350,000 clones, roughly 84% found once; its top ten account for approximately 1.5%. With regard to this clone: This likely comes from a read error, as the CDR3 has no conserved phenylalanine or tryptophan at its end.

This TCR came from a woman in her late teens or twenties who had been exposed to COVID-19. The sequencing input was PBMCs or T cells enriched from blood (not recorded which). The rearrangement uses TRBV29-1 and TRBJ1-1; a possible D gene is TRBD1 (6 bases). In DNA form, the CDR3 reads TGCAGCGTACACAGGGCGGGGGGCACTGAAGCTTTCTAT. It is translated as CSVHRAGGTEAFY.